This T cell receptor beta chain was sequenced for a study of shared clonotypes between healthy human individuals. TCRdb keeps only in-frame clones here, not all; method: immunoSEQ multiplex PCR. The table includes around 1.1 million clones, 70% to 85% detected once. Every one of the donors was a Caucasian adult that lived in Nashville, Tennessee. The clonotype originates from a man younger than 30 in good health. Some clones in this sample may be carry-over from other donors' samples. The source material was memory CD4+ T cells from PBMCs. Subset denoted: CD45RA-negative fraction.

The DNA of the CDR3 is TGTGCCAGCAGTCTACCGGGACATTGGAATGAGCAGTTCTTC. Protein sequence: CASSLPGHWNEQFF. The chain carries TRBV28 and TRBJ2-1; the D gene is possibly TRBD1 (6 bases). V was clipped by 5 bases and J by 7 bases, with 15 bases between them. The CDR3 spans 14 residues. Germline V CDR1 and CDR2: MDHEN, SYDVKM.